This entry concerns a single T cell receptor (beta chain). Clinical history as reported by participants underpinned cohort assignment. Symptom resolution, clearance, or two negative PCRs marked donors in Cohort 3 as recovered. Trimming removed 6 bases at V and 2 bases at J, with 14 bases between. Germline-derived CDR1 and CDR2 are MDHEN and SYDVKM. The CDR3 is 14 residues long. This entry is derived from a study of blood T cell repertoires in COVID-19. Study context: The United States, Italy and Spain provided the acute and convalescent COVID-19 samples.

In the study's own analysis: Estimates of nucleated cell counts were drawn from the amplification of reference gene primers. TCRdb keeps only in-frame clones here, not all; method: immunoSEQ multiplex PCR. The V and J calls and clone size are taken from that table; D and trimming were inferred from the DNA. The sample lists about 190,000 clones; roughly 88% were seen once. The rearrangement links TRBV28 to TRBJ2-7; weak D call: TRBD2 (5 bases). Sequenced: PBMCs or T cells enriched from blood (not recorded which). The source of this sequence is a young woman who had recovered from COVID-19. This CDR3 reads CASSRDPATYEQYF. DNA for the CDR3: TGTGCCAGCAGCCGGGATCCAGCAACCTACGAGCAGTACTTC.